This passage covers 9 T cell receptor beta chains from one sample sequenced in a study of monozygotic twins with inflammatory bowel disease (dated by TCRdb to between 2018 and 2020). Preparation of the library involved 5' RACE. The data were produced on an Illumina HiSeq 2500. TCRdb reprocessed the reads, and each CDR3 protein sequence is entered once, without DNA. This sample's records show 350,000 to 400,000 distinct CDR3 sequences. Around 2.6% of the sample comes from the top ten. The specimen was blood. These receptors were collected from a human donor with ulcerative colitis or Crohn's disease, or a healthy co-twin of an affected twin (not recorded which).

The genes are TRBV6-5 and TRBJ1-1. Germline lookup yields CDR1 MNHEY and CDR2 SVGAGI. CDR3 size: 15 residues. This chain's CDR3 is CASSSRSNLNTEAFF.

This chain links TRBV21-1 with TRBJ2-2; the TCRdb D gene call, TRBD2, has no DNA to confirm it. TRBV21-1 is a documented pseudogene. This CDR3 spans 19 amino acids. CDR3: CASSKGAVLRCGKTGELFF.

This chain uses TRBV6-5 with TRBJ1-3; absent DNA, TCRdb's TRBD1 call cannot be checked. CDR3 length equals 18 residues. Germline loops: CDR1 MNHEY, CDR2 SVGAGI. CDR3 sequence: CASSYRYGTGLSRNTIYF.

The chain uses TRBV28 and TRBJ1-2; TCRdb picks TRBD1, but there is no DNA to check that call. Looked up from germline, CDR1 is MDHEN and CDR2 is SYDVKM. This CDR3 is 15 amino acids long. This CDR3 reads CASSSPGQTNYGYTF.

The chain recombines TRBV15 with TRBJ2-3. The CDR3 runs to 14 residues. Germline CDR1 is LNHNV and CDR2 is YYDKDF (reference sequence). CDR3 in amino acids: CATSREDSTDTQYF.

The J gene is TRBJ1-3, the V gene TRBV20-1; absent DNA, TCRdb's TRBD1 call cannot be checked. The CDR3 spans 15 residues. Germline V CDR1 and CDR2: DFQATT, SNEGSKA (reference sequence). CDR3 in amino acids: CSARRPGTAGNTIYF.

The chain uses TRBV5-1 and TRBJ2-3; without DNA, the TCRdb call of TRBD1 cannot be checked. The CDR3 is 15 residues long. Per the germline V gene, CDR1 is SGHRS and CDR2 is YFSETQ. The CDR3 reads CASIRGGTSTDTQYF.

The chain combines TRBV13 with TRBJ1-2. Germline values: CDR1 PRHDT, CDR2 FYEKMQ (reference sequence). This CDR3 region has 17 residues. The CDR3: CASRSRGGQAPRYGYTF.

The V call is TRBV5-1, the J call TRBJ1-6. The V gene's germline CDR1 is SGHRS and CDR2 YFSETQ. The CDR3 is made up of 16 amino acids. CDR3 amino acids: CASSLGLPEPNSPLHF.